This is a list of T cell receptor beta chains from one sample in a study of T cell responses to AZD1222 COVID-19 vaccine. The data were produced by immunoSEQ multiplex PCR, yet TCRdb's version contains in-frame clones alone and is incomplete. The profile shows about 220,000 clones, approximately 94% of them singletons. This specimen consisted of peripheral blood, obtained on day 0 of MenACWY control vaccination. All receptors come from an adult in good health. Each CDR3 is given with its conserved first and last residue. The D gene is left open where the match is weak. The listing skips clone size in some rows; elsewhere it reads once, few, many or a size class.

v_call,d_call,clone_size,j_call,cdr3_aa,cdr3_nt
TRBV5-1,NA,NA,TRBJ2-5,CASSLVSRQETQYF,TGCGCCAGCAGCTTGGTCTCCAGACAAGAGACCCAGTACTTC
TRBV5-1,NA,NA,TRBJ2-1,CASSLVVGAIVNEQFF,TGCGCCAGCAGCTTGGTTGTCGGGGCGATAGTAAATGAGCAGTTCTTC
TRBV6-1,NA,NA,TRBJ1-2,CASSETTGLVGYGYTF,TGTGCCAGCAGTGAAACCACAGGGTTGGTTGGCTATGGCTACACCTTC
TRBV7-8,NA,NA,TRBJ1-5,CASSLALENQPQHF,TGTGCCAGCAGCTTGGCTTTGGAAAATCAGCCCCAGCATTTT
TRBV29-1,TRBD1,NA,TRBJ1-1,CSVGQGAGVYTEAFF,TGCAGCGTTGGTCAGGGGGCGGGTGTCTACACTGAAGCTTTCTTT
TRBV19,NA,NA,TRBJ1-2,CASSIGGGVNYGYTF,TGTGCCAGTAGTATAGGCGGGGGAGTCAACTATGGCTACACCTTC
TRBV15,NA,NA,TRBJ1-5,CATSWGKGQPQHF,TGTGCCACCAGCTGGGGGAAAGGTCAGCCCCAGCATTTT
TRBV5-1,TRBD2,NA,TRBJ2-3,CASSSSGGALDTQYF,TGCGCCAGCAGCTCTAGCGGGGGGGCTTTGGATACGCAGTATTTT
TRBV18,NA,NA,TRBJ1-5,CASSPLGQGRNQPQHF,TGTGCCAGCTCACCCCTCGGGCAGGGAAGAAATCAGCCCCAGCATTTT
TRBV2,NA,NA,TRBJ1-1,CASSERVRSTEAFF,TGTGCCAGCAGTGAAAGGGTAAGGAGCACTGAAGCTTTCTTT
TRBV6-1,NA,NA,TRBJ1-3,CASSPQGRRNTIYF,TGTGCCAGCAGTCCCCAGGGGAGACGGAACACCATATATTTT
TRBV28,TRBD2,NA,TRBJ2-1,CASSPSGGGGPRFF,TGTGCCAGCAGTCCCTCGGGTGGCGGGGGGCCCCGGTTCTTC
TRBV7-9,TRBD1,NA,TRBJ2-7,CASRGTGGGEQYF,TGTGCCAGCAGAGGGACAGGCGGAGGAGAGCAGTACTTC
TRBV11-3,NA,NA,TRBJ2-1,CASSLAQGTYNEQFF,TGTGCCAGCAGCTTAGCCCAGGGAACCTACAATGAGCAGTTCTTC
TRBV20-1,NA,NA,TRBJ1-2,CSGPGSYGYTF,TGCAGTGGGCCGGGATCTTATGGCTACACCTTC
TRBV18,NA,NA,TRBJ1-2,CASSPGGRNYYGYTF,TGTGCCAGCTCACCAGGGGGACGGAACTACTATGGCTACACCTTC
TRBV7-9,NA,NA,TRBJ2-1,CASRGNGVIGEQFF,TGTGCCAGCAGAGGAAACGGGGTAATAGGTGAGCAGTTCTTC
TRBV30,NA,NA,TRBJ1-3,CAWSTGTGGNTIYF,TGTGCCTGGAGTACGGGGACCGGCGGAAACACCATATATTTT
TRBV28,NA,NA,TRBJ2-2,CASISPGGPRGTGELFF,TGTGCCAGCATCTCCCCCGGGGGGCCTCGCGGGACCGGGGAGCTGTTTTTT
TRBV5-1,NA,NA,TRBJ1-1,CASSLYENTEAFF,TGCGCCAGCAGCTTGTACGAGAACACTGAAGCTTTCTTT
TRBV19,NA,NA,TRBJ1-5,CASSIISSQPQHF,TGTGCCAGTAGTATAATCTCGAGTCAGCCCCAGCATTTT
TRBV27,TRBD1,NA,TRBJ2-2,CASSPRQGWYTGELFF,TGTGCCAGCAGTCCCCGACAGGGTTGGTACACCGGGGAGCTGTTTTTT
TRBV19,NA,NA,TRBJ1-1,CASSMGRAEAFF,TGTGCCAGTAGTATGGGCAGGGCGGAAGCTTTCTTT
TRBV9,TRBD1,NA,TRBJ1-2,CASSRGRDGYTF,TGTGCCAGCAGCAGGGGGCGCGATGGCTACACCTTC
TRBV5-1,TRBD2,NA,TRBJ2-1,CASSLERGSYNEQFF,TGCGCCAGCAGCTTGGAGCGGGGGAGCTACAATGAGCAGTTCTTC
TRBV5-6,TRBD2,NA,TRBJ2-2,CASTAYAGGYTGELFF,TGTGCCAGCACCGCTTACGCGGGGGGATACACCGGGGAGCTGTTTTTT
TRBV4-3,NA,NA,TRBJ1-2,CASSQSRTVNYGYTF,TGCGCCAGCAGCCAATCCCGGACGGTTAACTATGGCTACACCTTC
TRBV10-3,NA,NA,TRBJ1-5,CAIRVDQNQPQHF,TGTGCCATCAGGGTGGATCAGAATCAGCCCCAGCATTTT
TRBV5-4,TRBD1,NA,TRBJ2-7,CASSRQGTSYEQYF,TGTGCCAGCAGCCGACAGGGGACGTCCTACGAGCAGTACTTC
TRBV3-1/TRBV3-2,NA,NA,TRBJ1-2,CASSQEGLSYGYTF,TGTGCCAGCAGCCAAGAAGGGTTGAGCTATGGCTACACCTTC
TRBV4-1,NA,once,TRBJ1-5,CASSQENSGRQPQHF,TGCGCCAGCAGCCAAGAAAACTCAGGCAGGCAGCCCCAGCATTTT
TRBV5-1,NA,NA,TRBJ2-7,CASSLAGPEGAEQYF,TGCGCCAGCAGCTTAGCCGGGCCGGAAGGGGCCGAGCAGTACTTC
TRBV6-1,TRBD1,NA,TRBJ1-6,CASSETGAGNSPLHF,TGTGCCAGCAGTGAAACAGGGGCTGGGAATTCACCCCTCCACTTT
TRBV28,TRBD2,NA,TRBJ2-1,CASSLLGLGDNEQFF,TGTGCCAGCAGTTTGTTGGGACTAGGGGACAATGAGCAGTTCTTC
TRBV6-2/TRBV6-3,TRBD2,NA,TRBJ2-1,CASSTGLADPYNEQFF,TGTGCCAGCAGCACGGGACTAGCTGACCCCTACAATGAGCAGTTCTTC
TRBV7-3,NA,NA,TRBJ2-3,CASSRGAPRGDTQYF,TGTGCCAGCAGCCGGGGAGCCCCGAGGGGAGATACGCAGTATTTT
TRBV7-2,NA,NA,TRBJ1-2,CASSLEGGNYGYTF,TGTGCCAGCAGCTTAGAGGGGGGGAACTATGGCTACACCTTC
TRBV9,NA,once,TRBJ2-3,CASSVGPPDTQYF,TGTGCCAGCAGCGTGGGCCCTCCGGATACGCAGTATTTT
TRBV7-9,TRBD2,few,TRBJ2-7,CASSGLAGGRYEQYF,TGTGCCAGCAGCGGACTTGCGGGGGGCCGCTACGAGCAGTACTTC
TRBV7-2,NA,NA,TRBJ1-1,CASSLEEVTEAFF,TGTGCCAGCAGCTTAGAGGAGGTCACTGAAGCTTTCTTT
TRBV3-1/TRBV3-2,TRBD1,NA,TRBJ1-2,CASSSSGTGINYGYTF,TGTGCCAGCAGTTCTTCCGGGACAGGGATCAACTATGGCTACACCTTC
TRBV28,NA,NA,TRBJ1-2,CASTLTPGPPVYGYTF,TGTGCCAGCACCCTTACACCGGGACCACCCGTCTATGGCTACACCTTC
TRBV3-1/TRBV3-2,NA,NA,TRBJ1-5,CASSQDPTGANQPQHF,TGTGCCAGCAGCCAAGACCCCACGGGGGCAAATCAGCCCCAGCATTTT
TRBV6-5,NA,NA,TRBJ1-1,CASSYPPQPEAFF,TGTGCCAGCAGTTACCCCCCCCAGCCGGAAGCTTTCTTT
TRBV18,NA,once,TRBJ2-1,CASSQTGINNEQFF,TGTGCCAGCTCCCAAACAGGGATCAACAATGAGCAGTTCTTC
TRBV5-4,TRBD1,NA,TRBJ2-3,CASSPTGAKGAQYF,TGTGCCAGCAGCCCCACAGGGGCCAAAGGGGCGCAGTATTTT
TRBV7-2,TRBD1,NA,TRBJ1-2,CASSLGLLTGGSTYGYTF,TGTGCCAGCAGCTTAGGACTTCTTACAGGGGGCAGTACCTATGGCTACACCTTC
TRBV29-1,NA,NA,TRBJ2-2,CSVGEGARTGELFF,TGCAGCGTTGGGGAGGGGGCTAGGACCGGGGAGCTGTTTTTT
TRBV11-1,NA,NA,TRBJ1-6,CASSASGLYNSPLHF,TGTGCCAGCAGCGCCTCGGGACTCTATAATTCACCCCTCCACTTT
TRBV28,TRBD2,NA,TRBJ2-1,CASLQAGGRGNEQFF,TGTGCCAGCCTCCAAGCGGGGGGGCGGGGCAATGAGCAGTTCTTC
TRBV27,NA,NA,TRBJ2-3,CASSLGLGTDTQYF,TGTGCCAGCAGTTTAGGATTGGGCACAGATACGCAGTATTTT
TRBV15,NA,once,TRBJ2-1,CATSRPYPYNEQFF,TGTGCCACCAGCAGACCGTATCCATACAATGAGCAGTTCTTC
TRBV5-4,NA,NA,TRBJ1-2,CASSLGLGYTF,TGTGCCAGCAGCTTGGGGTTGGGCTACACCTTC
TRBV28,TRBD1,NA,TRBJ1-5,CASSLLEQGVQPQHF,TGTGCCAGCAGTTTATTAGAACAGGGGGTCCAGCCCCAGCATTTT
TRBV5-4,NA,NA,TRBJ1-2,CASSSGLLGSGYTF,TGTGCCAGCAGCTCGGGCCTCCTGGGGAGCGGCTACACCTTC
TRBV18,NA,NA,TRBJ2-7,CASSPSGRTYEQYF,TGTGCCAGCTCACCTTCCGGCCGCACCTACGAGCAGTACTTC
TRBV6-5,NA,NA,TRBJ1-4,CASSYLGNEKLFF,TGTGCCAGCAGTTACTTGGGAAATGAAAAACTGTTTTTT
TRBV5-4,NA,NA,TRBJ1-6,CASSLDRQAINSPLHF,TGTGCCAGCAGCTTGGATCGGCAGGCCATTAATTCACCCCTCCACTTT
TRBV2,NA,NA,TRBJ2-2,CASSLTGADTGELFF,TGTGCCAGCAGCTTGACGGGGGCGGACACCGGGGAGCTGTTTTTT